This T cell receptor beta chain was recorded in a study of T-cell reconstitution after alpha-beta-depleted transplantation in children. Study conclusions and caveats: There were reportedly several hundred expanded graft clones from which alpha-beta T cells came about two months after transplant.

Preparing the TCRbeta library involved the use of unique molecular identifiers. TCRdb ran MiXCR on the PCR reads and lists one entry per CDR3 protein. The repertoire consists of tens of thousands of distinct CDR3 sequences, with roughly 46% occurring once and the leading ten covering roughly 98%. In regard to this clonotype: Antigen unknown.

With V trimmed by 3 bases and J by 2 bases, 8 bases remained unmatched. The CDR3 length is 18 residues. The V call is TRBV12-3 or TRBV12-4, the J call TRBJ2-6; 9 nucleotides align to TRBD2. This sequence was found in a male patient younger than 18 who had a stem cell transplant for acute lymphoblastic leukemia, so the T cells may come from the graft donor. The material sequenced was PBMCs, mostly from graft donor cells, taken 360 days after TCRalphabeta/CD19-depleted stem cell transplant. The CDR3 spells CASSFTGGRGPGANVLTF. The CDR3 DNA is TGTGCCAGCAGTTTTACTGGCGGGAGGGGTCCTGGGGCCAACGTCCTGACTTTC.